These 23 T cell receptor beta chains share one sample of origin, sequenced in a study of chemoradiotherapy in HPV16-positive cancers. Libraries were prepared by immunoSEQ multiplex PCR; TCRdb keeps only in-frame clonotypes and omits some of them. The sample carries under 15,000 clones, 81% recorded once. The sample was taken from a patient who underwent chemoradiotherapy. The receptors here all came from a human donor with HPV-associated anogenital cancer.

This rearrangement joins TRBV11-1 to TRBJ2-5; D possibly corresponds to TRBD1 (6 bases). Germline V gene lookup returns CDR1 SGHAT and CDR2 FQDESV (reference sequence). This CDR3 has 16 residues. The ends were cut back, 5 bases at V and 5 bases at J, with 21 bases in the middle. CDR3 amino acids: CASSRDGTPRGETQYF. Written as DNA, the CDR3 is TGTGCCAGCAGCCGGGACGGGACACCCCGAGGGGAGACCCAGTACTTC.

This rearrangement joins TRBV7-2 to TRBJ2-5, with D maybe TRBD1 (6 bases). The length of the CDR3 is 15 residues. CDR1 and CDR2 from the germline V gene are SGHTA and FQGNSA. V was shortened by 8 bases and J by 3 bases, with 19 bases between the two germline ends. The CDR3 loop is CASRPPGTNKETQYF. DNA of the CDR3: TGTGCCAGCCGACCCCCCGGGACAAATAAAGAGACCCAGTACTTC.

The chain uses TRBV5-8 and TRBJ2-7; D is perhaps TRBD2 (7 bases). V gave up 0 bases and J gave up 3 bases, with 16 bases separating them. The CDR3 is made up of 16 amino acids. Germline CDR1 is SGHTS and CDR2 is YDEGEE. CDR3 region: CASSLGLGGAIYEQYF. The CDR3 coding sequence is TGTGCCAGCAGCTTGGGGCTGGGGGGGGCTATCTACGAGCAGTACTTC. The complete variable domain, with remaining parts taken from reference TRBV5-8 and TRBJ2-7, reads EAGVTQSPTHLIKTRGQQATLRCSPISGHTSVYWYQQALGLGLQFLLWYDEGEERNRGNFPPRFSGRQFPNYSSELNVNALELEDSALYLCASSLGLGGAIYEQYFGPGTRLTVT.

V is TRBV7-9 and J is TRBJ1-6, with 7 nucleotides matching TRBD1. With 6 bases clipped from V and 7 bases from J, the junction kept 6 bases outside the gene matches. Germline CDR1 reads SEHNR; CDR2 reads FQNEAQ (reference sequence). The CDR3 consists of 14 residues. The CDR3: CASSSQGGNSPLHF. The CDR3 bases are TGTGCCAGCAGTTCCCAGGGGGGGAATTCACCCCTCCACTTT.

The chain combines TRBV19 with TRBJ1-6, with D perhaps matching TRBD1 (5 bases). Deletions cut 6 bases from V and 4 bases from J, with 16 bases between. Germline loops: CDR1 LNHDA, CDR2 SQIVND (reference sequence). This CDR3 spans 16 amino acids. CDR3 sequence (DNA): TGTGCCAGTAGCCCGAGACAGCATGTTTATAATTCACCCCTCCACTTT. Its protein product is CASSPRQHVYNSPLHF.

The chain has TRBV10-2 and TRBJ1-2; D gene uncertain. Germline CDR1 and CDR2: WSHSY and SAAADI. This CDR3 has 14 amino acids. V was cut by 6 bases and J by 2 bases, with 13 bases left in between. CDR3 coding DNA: TGCGCCAGCAGCAGTGACAAATTGAACTATGGCTACACCTTC. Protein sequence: CASSSDKLNYGYTF.

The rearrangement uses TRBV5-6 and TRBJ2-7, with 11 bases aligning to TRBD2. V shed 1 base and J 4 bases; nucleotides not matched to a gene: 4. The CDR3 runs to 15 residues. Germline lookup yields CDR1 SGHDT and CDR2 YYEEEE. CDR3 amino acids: CASSLPASGGYEQYF. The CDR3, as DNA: TGTGCCAGCAGCTTGCCGGCTAGCGGGGGGTACGAGCAGTACTTC.

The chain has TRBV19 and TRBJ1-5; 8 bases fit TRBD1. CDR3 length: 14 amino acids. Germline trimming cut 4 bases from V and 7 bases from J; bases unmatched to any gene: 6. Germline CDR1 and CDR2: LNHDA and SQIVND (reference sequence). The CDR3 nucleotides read TGTGCCAGTAGTAAGACAGGGGAGGGGCAGCCCCAGCATTTT. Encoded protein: CASSKTGEGQPQHF. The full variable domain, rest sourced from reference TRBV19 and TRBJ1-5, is DGGITQSPKYLFRKEGQNVTLSCEQNLNHDAMYWYRQDPGQGLRLIYYSQIVNDFQKGDIAEGYSVSREKKESFPLTVTSAQKNPTAFYLCASSKTGEGQPQHFGDGTRLSIL.

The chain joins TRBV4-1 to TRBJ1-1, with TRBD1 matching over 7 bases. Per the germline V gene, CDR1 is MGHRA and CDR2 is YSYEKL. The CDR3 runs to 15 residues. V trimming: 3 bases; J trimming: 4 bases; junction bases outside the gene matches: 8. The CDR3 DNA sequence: TGCGCCAGCAGCCAGAAAACAGGGGATGGCACTGAAGCTTTCTTT. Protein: CASSQKTGDGTEAFF.

The CDR3 loop is CASSLGANTGELFF. Here the CDR3 DNA reads TGTGCCAGCAGCCTGGGGGCGAACACCGGGGAGCTGTTTTTT. The J gene is TRBJ2-2, the V gene TRBV9, with D perhaps assigned TRBD1 or TRBD2 (5 bases each). Germline CDR1 and CDR2: SGDLS and YYNGEE. Trimming left V 4 bases short and J 0 bases short, with 7 bases between. There are 14 residues in the CDR3. Full variable domain (remainder filled in from reference TRBV9 and TRBJ2-2): DSGVTQTPKHLITATGQRVTLRCSPRSGDLSVYWYQQSLDQGLQFLIQYYNGEERAKGNILERFSAQQFPDLHSELNLSSLELGDSALYFCASSLGANTGELFFGEGSRLTVL.

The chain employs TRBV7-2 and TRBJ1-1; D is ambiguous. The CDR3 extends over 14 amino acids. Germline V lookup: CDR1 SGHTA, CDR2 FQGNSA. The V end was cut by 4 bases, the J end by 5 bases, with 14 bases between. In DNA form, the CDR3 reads TGTGCCAGCAGCTCGACACCTCGCGGAACTGAAGCTTTCTTT. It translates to CASSSTPRGTEAFF.

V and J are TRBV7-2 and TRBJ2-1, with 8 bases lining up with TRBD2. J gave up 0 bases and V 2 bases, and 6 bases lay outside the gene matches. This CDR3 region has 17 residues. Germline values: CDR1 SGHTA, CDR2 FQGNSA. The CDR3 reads CASSLTSGGPSYNEQFF. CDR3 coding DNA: TGTGCCAGCAGCTTAACCAGCGGGGGCCCCTCCTACAATGAGCAGTTCTTC. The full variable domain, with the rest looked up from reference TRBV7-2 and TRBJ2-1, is GAGVSQSPSNKVTEKGKDVELRCDPISGHTALYWYRQSLGQGLEFLIYFQGNSAPDKSGLPSDRFSAERTGGSVSTLTIQRTQQEDSAVYLCASSLTSGGPSYNEQFFGPGTRLTVL.

The CDR3 bases are TGTGCCAGCAGCTTACTTACGGGGAACACCGGGGAGCTGTTTTTT. Its protein is CASSLLTGNTGELFF. V gene TRBV7-2 combines with J gene TRBJ2-2; no clear D. Germline CDR1 and CDR2: SGHTA and FQGNSA. Trimming shortened V by 2 bases and J by 1 base, and 8 bases separated the two germline ends. The CDR3 has 15 amino acids.

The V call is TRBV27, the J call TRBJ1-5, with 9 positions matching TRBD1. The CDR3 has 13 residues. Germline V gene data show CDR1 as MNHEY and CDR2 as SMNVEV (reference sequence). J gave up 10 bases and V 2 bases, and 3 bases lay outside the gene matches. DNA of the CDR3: TGTGCCAGCAGTTTAGGACAGGGGAATCCCCAGCATTTT. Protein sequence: CASSLGQGNPQHF.

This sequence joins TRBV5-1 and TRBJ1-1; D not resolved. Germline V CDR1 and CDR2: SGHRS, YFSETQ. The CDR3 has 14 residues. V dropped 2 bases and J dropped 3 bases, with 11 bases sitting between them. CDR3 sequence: CASSFGGLDTEAFF. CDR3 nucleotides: TGCGCCAGCAGCTTTGGCGGGCTTGACACTGAAGCTTTCTTT.

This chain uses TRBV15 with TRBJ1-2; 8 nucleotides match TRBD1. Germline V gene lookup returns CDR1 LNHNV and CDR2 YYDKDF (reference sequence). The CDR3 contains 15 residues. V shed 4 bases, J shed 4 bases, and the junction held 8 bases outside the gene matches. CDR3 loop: CATSTAGGGIYGYTF. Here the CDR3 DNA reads TGTGCCACCAGCACAGCAGGGGGCGGAATCTATGGCTACACCTTC.

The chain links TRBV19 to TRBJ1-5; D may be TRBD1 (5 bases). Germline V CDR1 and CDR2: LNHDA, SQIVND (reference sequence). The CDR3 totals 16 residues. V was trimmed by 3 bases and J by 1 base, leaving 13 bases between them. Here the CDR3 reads CASSMGGMGSNQPQHF. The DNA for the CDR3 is TGTGCCAGTAGTATGGGGGGAATGGGAAGCAATCAGCCCCAGCATTTT.

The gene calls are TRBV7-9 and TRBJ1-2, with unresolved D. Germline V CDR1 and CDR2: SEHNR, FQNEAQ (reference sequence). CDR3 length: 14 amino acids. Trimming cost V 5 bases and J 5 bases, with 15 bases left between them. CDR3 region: CASSTHSDLYGYTF. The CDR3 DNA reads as TGTGCCAGCAGCACCCACAGCGACCTATATGGCTACACCTTC.

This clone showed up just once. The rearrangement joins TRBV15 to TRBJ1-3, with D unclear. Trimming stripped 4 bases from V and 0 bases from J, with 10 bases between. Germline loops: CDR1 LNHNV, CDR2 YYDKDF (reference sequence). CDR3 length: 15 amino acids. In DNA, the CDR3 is TGTGCCACCAGCACCAGAGAGAGCTCTGGAAACACCATATATTTT. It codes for CATSTRESSGNTIYF.

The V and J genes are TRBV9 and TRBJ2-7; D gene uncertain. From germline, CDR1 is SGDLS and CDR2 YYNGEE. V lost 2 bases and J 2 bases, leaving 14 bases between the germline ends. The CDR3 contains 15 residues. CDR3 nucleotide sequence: TGTGCCAGCAGCGTTGGTATAGATGGGACCTACGAGCAGTACTTC. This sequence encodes CASSVGIDGTYEQYF.

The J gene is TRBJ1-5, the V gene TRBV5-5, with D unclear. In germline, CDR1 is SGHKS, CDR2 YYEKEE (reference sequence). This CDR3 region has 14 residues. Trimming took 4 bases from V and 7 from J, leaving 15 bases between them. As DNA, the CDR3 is TGTGCCAGCAGCGCCGGGATTCTCATCCAGCCCCAGCATTTT. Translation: CASSAGILIQPQHF.

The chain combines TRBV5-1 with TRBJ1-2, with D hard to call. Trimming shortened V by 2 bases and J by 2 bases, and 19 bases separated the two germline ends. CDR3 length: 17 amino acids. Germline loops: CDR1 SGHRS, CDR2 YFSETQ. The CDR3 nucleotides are TGCGCCAGCAGCTTAGCCGGATTCGCCCCAGACAACTATGGCTACACCTTC. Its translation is CASSLAGFAPDNYGYTF.

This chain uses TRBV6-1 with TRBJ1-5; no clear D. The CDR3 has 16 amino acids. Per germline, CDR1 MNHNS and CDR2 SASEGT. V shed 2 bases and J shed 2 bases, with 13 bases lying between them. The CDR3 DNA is TGTGCCAGCAGTGAATTTTCGGGGATCGGCAATCAGCCCCAGCATTTT. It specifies CASSEFSGIGNQPQHF.